Sequencing of this T cell receptor beta chain was carried out in a study of blood T cells in healthy people across ages. Regarding the study as a whole: Roughly linear age-related decline in beta diversity appeared, significant by age around 36. Both naive CD4+ cell counts and diversity were greater in long-lived donors than in aged donors.

It was with a sample-barcoded 5' primer and a J-beta primer mix that a second PCR of roughly 6 to 12 cycles was run. Any given sample supplied a minimum of 3 million CDR3-containing paired-end reads. TCRdb re-called the 5' RACE reads through MiXCR, storing one row per CDR3 protein. This table holds under 1,100,000 distinct CDR3 sequences, roughly a quarter found once. This clonotype came up a few times. Its antigen is as yet unknown. Trimming removed 4 bases from V and 3 bases from J, with 13 bases in between. The CDR3 is 15 residues long. This same sample was also part of a study on T cells of mothers and their children.

J is TRBJ2-1 and V is TRBV12-3 or TRBV12-4, with D perhaps given as TRBD1 or TRBD2 (5 bases each). Input material: blood. This receptor was identified in a girl aged 2 to 10 in good health. The CDR3 reads CASSSGTDNYNEQFF. The CDR3 coding sequence is TGTGCCAGCAGTTCCGGGACCGACAACTACAATGAGCAGTTCTTC.